The entry below describes one T cell receptor beta chain. Germline CDR1 reads MNHNS; CDR2 reads SASEGT. CDR3 length equals 15 residues. V dropped 7 bases and J dropped 5; count of bases not matched to a gene: 7. TCRdb fed the RT-PCR reads into MiXCR, producing one record per CDR3 protein. The sample includes about 700,000 distinct CDR3 sequences, approximately 15% of them seen just once. The chain links TRBV6-1 to TRBJ2-1; 11 positions match TRBD2. The receptor was isolated from a female donor in good health, serving as a healthy control. Input material: memory CD4+ T cells from blood. The CDR3, as DNA: TGTGCCAGCACCAAGGGGACTAGCGGAGACAATGAGCAGTTCTTC. Translated, it gives CASTKGTSGDNEQFF.